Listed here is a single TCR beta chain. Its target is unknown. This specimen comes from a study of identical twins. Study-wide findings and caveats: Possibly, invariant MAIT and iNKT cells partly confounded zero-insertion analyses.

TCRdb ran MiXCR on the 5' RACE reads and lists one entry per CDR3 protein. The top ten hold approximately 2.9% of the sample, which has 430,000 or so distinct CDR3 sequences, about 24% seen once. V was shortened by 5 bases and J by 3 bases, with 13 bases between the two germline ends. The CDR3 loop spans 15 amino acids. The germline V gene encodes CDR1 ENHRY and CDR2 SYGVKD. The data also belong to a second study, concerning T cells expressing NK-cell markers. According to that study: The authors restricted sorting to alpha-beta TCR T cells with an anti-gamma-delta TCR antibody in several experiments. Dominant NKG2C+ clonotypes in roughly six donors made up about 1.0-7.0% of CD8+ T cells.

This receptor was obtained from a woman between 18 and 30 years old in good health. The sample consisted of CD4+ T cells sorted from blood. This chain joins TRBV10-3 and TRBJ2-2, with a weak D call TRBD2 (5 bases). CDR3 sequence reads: CAISSAVSDTGELFF. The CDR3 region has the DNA TGTGCCATCAGTTCAGCGGTCTCAGACACCGGGGAGCTGTTTTTT.